The rows below give T cell receptor beta chains drawn from one sample of a study of glioma-infiltrating T cells. In TCRdb, the multiplex PCR reads were re-called with MiXCR into one record per CDR3 protein. This table holds 160,000 or so distinct CDR3 sequences, about 47% found once. Input material: glioma tissue, nonneoplastic brain tissue, or PBMCs (not recorded which). The receptor set was obtained from a human donor with low-grade glioma or glioblastoma, undergoing nonglioma brain surgery, or in good health (not recorded which). Both conserved end residues are trimmed from each CDR3.

cdr3_aa | v_call
ASRFPGQTYEQY | TRBV2
ASSTSGIEDTQY | TRBV27
ASSTEVGGEQF | TRBV6-4
ASSEAGTGVNEQY | TRBV5-1
ASSEPGLAPDTQY | TRBV2
ASSEDPGRETKY | TRBV27
ASIRTGTGSDTQY | TRBV6-1
ASSTTKGDLANYEQY | TRBV6-1
ASSPVAGPNEQF | TRBV7-2
SASGGATNYVYT | TRBV20-1
ASSVSRGTDTQY | TRBV4-1
ASSLVGVSGELF | TRBV27
ASERAQETQY | TRBV28
SVVGGYNEQF | TRBV29-1
SARADRGSFEQY | TRBV20-1
ASSLVSGDTVELF | TRBV7-8
SARKETQY | TRBV20-1
ASSSRQGAGTQY | TRBV7-2
ASGSLGTSGRNTDTQY | TRBV5-1
ASSPECGTESF | TRBV27
ASYSSGRSNYNEQF | TRBV10-2
ASSQGLAGGSYNEQF | TRBV12-3/TRBV12-4
SARTSGRTTDTQY | TRBV20-1
SSSPGAYGYT | TRBV7-9
SVVKDWNTEGL | TRBV29-1
ASSSGLYNEQF | TRBV11-2
ASSLVVGQPQH | TRBV27
SASFADNMRTEAF | TRBV20-1
ASSDDRGQQF | TRBV2
ASSEDRGVAKQF | TRBV25-1
ASSLRQISTDTQY | TRBV7-2
ASSYTPWSQTVANEQF | TRBV6-2/TRBV6-3
ASSISSGRVTQY | TRBV19
ASSSRDRGRSSPYEKY | TRBV28
ASREGGYNEQF | TRBV12-3/TRBV12-4
ASSMSTGEQF | TRBV19
ASSLVRQPQH | TRBV7-2
ASSFQTLLGTDTQY | TRBV5-1
ASSTPGGWSYEQY | TRBV27
ATSRDLLSYEQY | TRBV15
ASGPLADSPLH | TRBV2
ASSLSVVGEQY | TRBV7-9